This T cell receptor beta chain was identified during a study of naive and memory T cell subsets. The sample holds a few counts of this clonotype. What it binds is not known. The germline V and J ends were trimmed by 5 bases and 5 bases, with 17 bases remaining between them. The CDR3 contains 15 residues. Germline CDR1 and CDR2: SGHTA and FQGNSA. Cells stained for CD3, CD4, CD8, CD45RA, CD27 and viability were sorted into four CD45RA/CD27 subsets. The study, taken as a whole, reports: Between naive and memory subsets, TCR abundance power law exponents differed. Possibly reflecting memory cells re-expressing CD45RA, a few larger clonotypes occurred in naive repertoires, especially CD8. Gini index rose across naive, CM, EM and EMRA in CD4 and CD8.

An equimolar mix of two oligonucleotides served as the beta constant-region primer for TRBC1 and TRBC2. Four rounds of PCR amplified the ligated cDNA using nested alpha and beta constant-region primers plus SP2. TCRdb called the UMI-ligation and nested PCR reads again in MiXCR, with one record for every CDR3 protein. The data hold about 90,000 distinct CDR3 sequences, with around 11% observed a single time. This receptor was identified in a human donor in good health. The sequenced material came from naive CD4+ T cells from blood. The rearrangement joins TRBV7-2 to TRBJ2-3; no firm D call. CDR3 loop: CASSHDAVTGDTQYF. The DNA for the CDR3 is TGTGCCAGCAGCCACGACGCCGTTACTGGAGATACGCAGTATTTT.